This T cell receptor (beta chain) was observed in a study of vaccination and CD4 T cells after COVID-19. About the study: Overlapping spike peptides of SARS-CoV-2, HCoV-NL63, HCoV-OC43 and HCoV-229E stimulated the cells.

A note on this clonotype: The target antigen is unknown.

With the Oncomine TCR Beta short-read assay, DNA from cultured CD4+ T cells was sequenced. Someone extracted genomic DNA from cultured CD4+ T cells. Each CDR3 protein gets one entry after TCRdb re-called the PCR reads with MiXCR. The profile shows about 15,000 distinct CDR3 sequences, more than 45% of them singletons. Germline V gives CDR1 MNHNS, CDR2 SASEGT. Trimming removed 8 bases from V and 8 bases from J, with 12 bases in between. The CDR3 has 11 amino acids. Time point denoted: late sampling 161 to 241 days after vaccination in three convalescent patients. Treatment: roughly 10-day PBMC culture with coronavirus spike peptide pools or control peptides (ViraFEST assay).

The TCR originated in a human donor who had recovered from COVID-19. The material sequenced was CD4+ T cells from blood, cultured in vitro, taken about 7 months after SARS-CoV-2 vaccination. This rearrangement joins TRBV6-1 to TRBJ1-1; D gene ambiguous. CDR3: CASGPIGEAFF. In DNA form, the CDR3 reads TGTGCCAGCGGCCCCATCGGCGAAGCTTTCTTT.